The 22 T cell receptor beta chains presented below share a single source sample, sequenced in a study of cytomegalovirus exposure and HLA in healthy donors. Vbeta (60) and Jbeta (13) primers were used in the PCR. Sequencing was performed with immunoSEQ multiplex PCR; in TCRdb, only in-frame clones are kept and a portion is missing. The top ten hold 0.77% of the sample, which has fewer than 200,000 clones, around 80% seen once. Sequenced input: PBMCs. All receptors derive from a woman aged 18-29 years in good health and CMV-seronegative.

CDR3 DNA sequence: TGTGCCAGCAGCCCGCACGACAGGGGGCCGGCAGAGACCCAGTACTTC. It specifies CASSPHDRGPAETQYF. V and J are TRBV7-9 and TRBJ2-5, with 10 bases matching TRBD1. This CDR3 spans 16 amino acids. V was clipped by 5 bases and J by 4 bases; unmatched bases: 10. Germline CDR1 reads SEHNR; CDR2 reads FQNEAQ (reference sequence). Combining the CDR3 with reference TRBV7-9 and TRBJ2-5 gives the whole variable domain DTGVSQNPRHKITKRGQNVTFRCDPISEHNRLYWYRQTLGQGPEFLTYFQNEAQLEKSRLLSDRFSAERPKGSFSTLEIQRTEQGDSAMYLCASSPHDRGPAETQYFGPGTRLLVL.

This clone was found a few times. The gene calls are TRBV28 and TRBJ1-2; TRBD1 agrees at 8 bases. V was pared by 6 bases and J by 4 bases, with 10 bases of the junction left unmatched. CDR1 and CDR2 (germline): MDHEN, SYDVKM. The CDR3 sequence is 15 residues long. The DNA for the CDR3 is TGTGCCAGCAGCAGCCCGGGCAGGGGGCTCTATGGCTACACCTTC. As protein: CASSSPGRGLYGYTF.

Notes on this clone: At one end, the junction sequence differs from germline, possibly due to a read error. The chain combines TRBV5-5 with TRBJ2-7, with 7 bases identical to TRBD2. Germline V CDR1 and CDR2: SGHKS, YYEKEE (reference sequence). The CDR3 length is 14 residues. The CDR3 region has the DNA TGTGCCAGCAGCTTGGGTACGGGGGGACCTTTAGGGCGCTTC. Protein: CASSLGTGGPLGRF. The full variable domain, in which reference TRBV5-5 and TRBJ2-7 provide the parts outside the CDR3, is DAGVTQSPTHLIKTRGQQVTLRCSPISGHKSVSWYQQVLGQGPQFIFQYYEKEERGRGNFPDRFSARQFPNYSSELNVNALLLGDSALYLCASSLGTGGPLGRFGPGTRLTVT.

The V call is TRBV27, the J call TRBJ2-6, with D possibly matching TRBD1 (5 bases). This CDR3 is built from 16 residues. Germline V gene lookup returns CDR1 MNHEY and CDR2 SMNVEV (reference sequence). The germline V and J ends were trimmed by 0 bases and 2 bases, with 8 bases remaining between them. The DNA of the CDR3 is TGTGCCAGCAGTTTATCCTCAGGGACTGGGGCCAACGTCCTGACTTTC. Amino acids: CASSLSSGTGANVLTF.

The chain employs TRBV19 and TRBJ2-1; 9 positions agree with TRBD1. V gave up 1 base and J gave up 3 bases; unmatched junction bases: 13. CDR3 length: 19 residues. Germline lookup yields CDR1 LNHDA and CDR2 SQIVND (reference sequence). The CDR3 sequence: CASSIAGTGSLYGYNEQFF. The CDR3 coding sequence is TGTGCCAGTAGTATAGCTGGGACAGGGAGCCTATACGGCTACAATGAGCAGTTCTTC.

This clone was seen a single time. Different DNA sequences within this sample yield the same CDR3. The chain has TRBV2 and TRBJ1-5, with 10 nucleotides matching TRBD1. The CDR3 contains 14 residues. With V trimmed by 5 bases and J by 7 bases, 5 bases remained unmatched. CDR1 SNHLY and CDR2 FYNNEI come from the germline V gene. The DNA of the CDR3 is TGTGCCAGCAGTCTTGGACAGGGGGGCCAGCCCCAGCATTTT. This translates into CASSLGQGGQPQHF.

This clone was seen once. This rearrangement joins TRBV7-2 to TRBJ2-4, with unresolved D. This CDR3 has 17 amino acids. With 0 bases removed from V and 3 bases from J, the gap between germline ends came to 15 bases. Per germline, CDR1 SGHTA and CDR2 FQGNSA. DNA of the CDR3: TGTGCCAGCAGCTTAGCCCCCCCAGGAATCGGCAAAAACATTCAGTACTTC. Its translation: CASSLAPPGIGKNIQYF.

This rearrangement joins TRBV28 to TRBJ1-1, with a tentative D call TRBD1 (5 bases). The germline V gene encodes CDR1 MDHEN and CDR2 SYDVKM. The V end was cut by 5 bases, the J end by 10 bases, with 14 bases between. The CDR3 runs to 12 residues. CDR3 bases: TGTGCCAGCAGTAACCAGGGAAGGGGAGCTTTCTTT. This translates into CASSNQGRGAFF.

The chain is built from TRBV7-9 and TRBJ1-1, with unresolved D. Between the trimmed V and J ends, which lost 4 bases and 9 bases, there was a span of 15 bases. The germline gives CDR1 SEHNR, CDR2 FQNEAQ (reference sequence). CDR3 length: 13 amino acids. Here the CDR3 reads CASSYTTSLKAFF. CDR3 DNA: TGTGCCAGCAGCTACACTACCTCCCTAAAAGCTTTCTTT. Supplemented by reference TRBV7-9 and TRBJ1-1, the full variable domain reads DTGVSQNPRHKITKRGQNVTFRCDPISEHNRLYWYRQTLGQGPEFLTYFQNEAQLEKSRLLSDRFSAERPKGSFSTLEIQRTEQGDSAMYLCASSYTTSLKAFFGQGTRLTVV.

This clone appeared once. This chain joins TRBV11-2 and TRBJ2-5, with 10 bases matching TRBD2. J was trimmed by 4 bases and V by 1 base; bases with no gene match: 9. CDR3 length: 17 residues. Looked up from germline, CDR1 is SGHAT and CDR2 is FQNNGV. The CDR3 nucleotides read TGTGCCAGCAGCTTAGTTCGGCTAGCGGGAGCAGGAGAGACCCAGTACTTC. Residues: CASSLVRLAGAGETQYF.

The V gene is TRBV6-6, the J gene TRBJ2-3, with D possibly being TRBD2 (6 bases). The V gene's germline CDR1 is MNHNY and CDR2 SVGAGI (reference sequence). The V end was cut by 6 bases, the J end by 6 bases, with 13 bases between. The CDR3 totals 13 residues. CDR3: CASRGGPADTQYF. CDR3 coding DNA: TGTGCCAGCAGGGGAGGACCCGCGGATACGCAGTATTTT.

This clone showed up just once. V gene TRBV19 combines with J gene TRBJ1-2; 7 bases map to TRBD1. With 5 bases clipped from V and 2 bases from J, the junction kept 8 bases outside the gene matches. Germline V gene data show CDR1 as LNHDA and CDR2 as SQIVND (reference sequence). The CDR3 is 15 residues long. This CDR3 reads CASSRATGANYGYTF. CDR3 in DNA: TGTGCCAGTAGTCGCGCTACAGGGGCCAACTATGGCTACACCTTC.

This clone has a handful of counts. One end of the junction fails to match germline, which may point to a read error. The J gene is TRBJ2-2, the V gene TRBV7-9, with 8 bases aligning to TRBD1. Germline values: CDR1 SEHNR, CDR2 FQNEAQ (reference sequence). The CDR3 is 16 residues long. The CDR3 spells CSSSLTDRDGPGELFF. The CDR3 coding sequence is TGTTCCAGCAGCTTAACGGACAGGGATGGTCCCGGGGAGCTGTTTTTT.

This clone was seen a handful of times. This chain uses TRBV9 with TRBJ2-1; 8 bases fit TRBD1. V dropped 3 bases and J dropped 4; count of bases not matched to a gene: 3. Germline loops: CDR1 SGDLS, CDR2 YYNGEE. This CDR3 is built from 14 residues. The CDR3 is CASSAGQEYNEQFF. Written as DNA, the CDR3 is TGTGCCAGCAGCGCGGGACAGGAGTACAATGAGCAGTTCTTC.

The V call is TRBV4-3, the J call TRBJ2-7; TRBD2 might be the D (6 bases). The V end was cut by 3 bases, the J end by 7 bases, with 13 bases between. There are 13 residues in the CDR3. Germline values: CDR1 LGHNA, CDR2 YSLEER. CDR3 loop: CASSQERAGEQYF. In DNA form, the CDR3 reads TGCGCCAGCAGCCAGGAAAGGGCGGGGGAGCAGTACTTC.

V gene TRBV25-1 combines with J gene TRBJ2-3; maybe TRBD1 (5 bases). The CDR3 totals 17 residues. Germline CDR1 is MGHDK and CDR2 is SYGVNS. Trimming left V 3 bases short and J 1 base short, with 17 bases between. Here the CDR3 DNA reads TGTGCCAGCAGTGATCATCAAGGGGTTGTTGGCACAGATACGCAGTATTTT. Protein product: CASSDHQGVVGTDTQYF.

This clone showed up just a few times. The V gene is TRBV5-3, the J gene TRBJ2-2; TRBD1 is a possible D gene (5 bases). TRBV5-3 has ORF status, its function being uncertain. V was shortened by 1 base and J by 2 bases, with 9 bases between the two germline ends. The length of the CDR3 is 15 residues. The CDR3 sequence is CARSLWGQNTGELFF. CDR3 in DNA: TGTGCCAGAAGCTTGTGGGGCCAAAACACCGGGGAGCTGTTTTTT.

This clone appeared once. This specimen includes other DNA sequences encoding the same CDR3. The V call is TRBV6-1, the J call TRBJ2-1; TRBD2 is a possible D gene (6 bases). Per germline, CDR1 MNHNS and CDR2 SASEGT. The germline V and J ends were trimmed by 3 bases and 0 bases, with 9 bases remaining between them. This CDR3 spans 15 amino acids. The CDR3 loop reads CASSEMGGSYNEQFF. As DNA, the CDR3 is TGTGCCAGCAGTGAGATGGGAGGCTCCTACAATGAGCAGTTCTTC.

This clone was seen a few times. The genes are TRBV5-1 and TRBJ2-3; perhaps TRBD1 as D (6 bases). Germline assignment: CDR1 SGHRS and CDR2 YFSETQ. This CDR3 has 14 amino acids. Trimming stripped 5 bases from V and 3 bases from J, with 13 bases between. CDR3 region: CASRPGQTTDTQYF. In DNA form, the CDR3 reads TGCGCCAGCAGACCAGGACAGACTACAGATACGCAGTATTTT.

The gene calls are TRBV2 and TRBJ1-2; perhaps TRBD1 as D (5 bases). The CDR3 runs to 11 residues. CDR1 SNHLY and CDR2 FYNNEI come from the germline V gene. Trimming took off 6 bases at V and 11 bases at J, with 13 bases between the two ends. CDR3 region: CASRSGVRYTF. CDR3 bases: TGTGCCAGCAGATCGGGGGTTAGGTACACCTTC.

The rearrangement joins TRBV5-1 to TRBJ2-3; TRBD2 is a possible D gene (6 bases). V was trimmed by 0 bases and J by 5 bases, leaving 16 bases between them. CDR1 is SGHRS, CDR2 YFSETQ, per germline. This CDR3 spans 16 amino acids. As DNA, the CDR3 is TGCGCCAGCAGCTTGGTTCCGGGAGTAATAGTAGATACGCAGTATTTT. Protein sequence: CASSLVPGVIVDTQYF.

The rearrangement uses TRBV18 and TRBJ2-3; 8 bases align to TRBD2. The trim removed 3 bases at V and 4 bases at J, leaving 3 bases unmatched. This CDR3 has 14 residues. The germline gives CDR1 KGHSH, CDR2 LQKENI. The chain's CDR3 is CASSPGTSPDTQYF. CDR3 sequence (DNA): TGTGCCAGCTCACCCGGGACTAGTCCAGATACGCAGTATTTT.